Following are 20 T cell receptor beta chains from one sample sequenced in a study of blood T cell repertoires in COVID-19. Clones were read by immunoSEQ multiplex PCR, and TCRdb kept only the in-frame ones, dropping some. The data contain some 41,000 clones, more than 65% of them seen just once; the ten biggest clones take up approximately 4.1%. The sample comprised peripheral blood. The source of these receptors is a woman aged 70-85 years with acute or convalescent COVID-19.

V usage is TRBV6-5 and J usage is TRBJ1-1; D unresolved. This CDR3 is 14 amino acids long. Germline V lookup: CDR1 MNHEY, CDR2 SVGAGI. The germline V and J ends were trimmed by 6 bases and 1 base, with 12 bases remaining between them. In DNA, the CDR3 is TGTGCCAGCAGAAACGAGCTTGAGAACACTGAAGCTTTCTTT. Its translation is CASRNELENTEAFF.

The gene calls are TRBV19 and TRBJ2-7; 9 nucleotides agree with TRBD1. Per germline, CDR1 LNHDA and CDR2 SQIVND (reference sequence). The CDR3 loop spans 15 amino acids. The junction had 8 bases not matched to a gene; V was cut back by 3 bases and J by 5 bases. The CDR3 loop reads CASSIRDRVLNEQYF. CDR3 DNA: TGTGCCAGTAGTATTAGGGACAGGGTCCTTAACGAGCAGTACTTC.

This clone was counted only a few times. This rearrangement joins TRBV24-1 to TRBJ2-3; 9 nucleotides align to TRBD1. Germline-derived CDR1 and CDR2 are KGHDR and SFDVKD. The CDR3 is made up of 15 amino acids. With V trimmed by 5 bases and J by 3 bases, 5 bases remained unmatched. CDR3 protein: CATSGKGTGTDTQYF. The CDR3 DNA is TGTGCCACCAGTGGGAAAGGGACAGGGACAGATACGCAGTATTTT.

The rearrangement links TRBV7-9 to TRBJ2-5; D is possibly TRBD2 (5 bases). Germline V gene lookup returns CDR1 SEHNR and CDR2 FQNEAQ (reference sequence). The CDR3 has 13 residues. Between the trimmed V and J ends, which lost 7 bases and 1 base, there was a span of 10 bases. The CDR3 DNA sequence: TGTGCCAGCATCCGAGGGTCCCAAGAGACCCAGTACTTC. Translating gives CASIRGSQETQYF.

The chain recombines TRBV28 with TRBJ1-5, with D unresolved. The CDR3 covers 16 residues. V was clipped by 4 bases and J by 1 base, with 14 bases between them. Germline values: CDR1 MDHEN, CDR2 SYDVKM. CDR3: CASSSIRVLSNQPQHF. The DNA of the CDR3 is TGTGCCAGCAGTTCAATACGGGTGTTAAGCAATCAGCCCCAGCATTTT.

In DNA, the CDR3 is TGTGCCAGCAGCCCCGTGGGGGGGGAGACCCAGTACTTC. It codes for CASSPVGGETQYF. The rearrangement uses TRBV11-3 and TRBJ2-5; TRBD2 matches 7 bases. Germline values: CDR1 SGHNT, CDR2 YENEEA. This CDR3 comprises 13 residues. V gave up 5 bases and J gave up 5 bases; unmatched junction bases: 5.

The rearrangement links TRBV21-1 to TRBJ1-2. TRBV21-1 is assigned pseudogene status. The CDR3 loop spans 15 amino acids. The CDR3 sequence: CASSPWAGVNYGYTF. In nucleotides, the CDR3 is TGTGCCAGCAGCCCTTGGGCGGGTGTTAACTATGGCTACACCTTC.

This clone was recorded once. The chain links TRBV4-2 to TRBJ1-2; D not certain. CDR3 length: 12 amino acids. From germline, CDR1 is LGHNA and CDR2 YNFKEQ. V lost 5 bases, J lost 6 bases, and 10 bases lay in between. As DNA, the CDR3 is TGTGCCAGCAGCTTCCGGGGTGATGGCTACACCTTC. It translates to CASSFRGDGYTF.

This chain links TRBV19 with TRBJ2-5; tentatively, D is TRBD1 (6 bases). CDR3 length: 15 residues. Germline assignment: CDR1 LNHDA and CDR2 SQIVND (reference sequence). The germline V and J ends were trimmed by 3 bases and 2 bases, with 13 bases remaining between them. DNA for the CDR3: TGTGCCAGTAGTATGGAAGGACAGACACAAGAGACCCAGTACTTC. Amino acid sequence: CASSMEGQTQETQYF.

This clone was observed once. V usage is TRBV19 and J usage is TRBJ2-3, with TRBD2 identical over 12 bases. The CDR3 has 17 amino acids. CDR1 and CDR2 from the germline V gene are LNHDA and SQIVND (reference sequence). The V segment lost 5 bases and the J segment 1 base; nucleotides outside the gene matches: 7. The CDR3 DNA is TGTGCCAGTAGTCCCGGACTAGCGGGGCCCCGCACAGATACGCAGTATTTT. Amino acid sequence: CASSPGLAGPRTDTQYF.

In DNA, the CDR3 is TGTGCCAGCACGACGGGACTAGCTCGAGATACGCAGTATTTT. Translation: CASTTGLARDTQYF. V usage is TRBV2 and J usage is TRBJ2-3, with 9 positions matching TRBD2. The junction had 7 bases not matched to a gene; V was cut back by 7 bases and J by 5 bases. Germline V gene lookup returns CDR1 SNHLY and CDR2 FYNNEI. The CDR3 covers 14 residues.

The V gene is TRBV19, the J gene TRBJ2-7; tentatively, D is TRBD2 (5 bases). Germline CDR1 reads LNHDA; CDR2 reads SQIVND (reference sequence). This CDR3 spans 16 amino acids. Trimming cost V 3 bases and J 1 base, with 16 bases left between them. For the CDR3, the DNA is TGTGCCAGTAGTATTTCATCATCCGGCGGGTCCTACGAGCAGTACTTC. Protein product: CASSISSSGGSYEQYF.

Points on this clone: The sample contains more than one DNA sequence encoding this CDR3. The gene calls are TRBV28 and TRBJ2-1; 11 bases are a match to TRBD2. The CDR3 sequence is 16 residues long. The germline gives CDR1 MDHEN, CDR2 SYDVKM. V lost 4 bases, J lost 4 bases, and 6 bases stayed unmatched. Here the CDR3 reads CASSSPLAGVYNEQFF. The CDR3 bases are TGTGCCAGCAGTTCTCCACTAGCGGGAGTATACAATGAGCAGTTCTTC.

This clone was picked up a small number of times. The gene calls are TRBV7-8 and TRBJ1-5; TRBD1 agrees at 8 bases. V lost 4 bases to trimming and J lost 7 bases; unmatched junction nucleotides: 12. The germline CDR1 and CDR2 sequences are SGHVS and FQNEAQ. The length of the CDR3 is 16 residues. CDR3 region: CASSSGTRGQGQPQHF. The CDR3 DNA is TGTGCCAGCAGCTCCGGAACCAGGGGGCAGGGGCAGCCCCAGCATTTT.

The CDR3 reads CASSYTWTGTSELFF. The DNA of the CDR3 is TGTGCCAGCAGTTACACCTGGACAGGGACTTCTGAACTGTTTTTT. This sequence joins TRBV6-5 and TRBJ1-4; 8 bases line up with TRBD1. Germline lookup yields CDR1 MNHEY and CDR2 SVGAGI. This CDR3 spans 15 amino acids. The V and J ends lost 2 bases and 12 bases, in that order; junction bases with no gene match: 11.

The chain uses TRBV19 and TRBJ2-7; 11 bases fit TRBD1. Germline trimming cut 5 bases from V and 6 bases from J; bases unmatched to any gene: 9. CDR3 length: 15 residues. Germline V gives CDR1 LNHDA, CDR2 SQIVND (reference sequence). CDR3 sequence (DNA): TGTGCCAGTAGTGTTAAGACCGGGACAGGGGGCGAGCAGTACTTC. Its protein product is CASSVKTGTGGEQYF.

This chain connects TRBV11-2 to TRBJ2-1, with 8 bases aligning to TRBD1. The CDR3 runs 16 residues. The trim removed 3 bases at V and 1 base at J, leaving 5 bases unmatched. Germline CDR1 is SGHAT and CDR2 is FQNNGV. As DNA, the CDR3 is TGTGCCAGCAGCTTGACAGGGGTGAGTTCCTACAATGAGCAGTTCTTC. As protein: CASSLTGVSSYNEQFF.

This clone came up a few times. The V call is TRBV7-9, the J call TRBJ2-7, with 10 bases aligning to TRBD1. Germline assignment: CDR1 SEHNR and CDR2 FQNEAQ (reference sequence). This CDR3 is 14 amino acids long. V lost 8 bases to trimming and J lost 2 bases; unmatched junction nucleotides: 6. The CDR3: CASREGTGAYEQYF. The CDR3, as DNA: TGTGCCAGCCGGGAAGGGACAGGGGCCTACGAGCAGTACTTC. Drawing the rest from reference TRBV7-9 and TRBJ2-7, the complete variable domain is DTGVSQNPRHKITKRGQNVTFRCDPISEHNRLYWYRQTLGQGPEFLTYFQNEAQLEKSRLLSDRFSAERPKGSFSTLEIQRTEQGDSAMYLCASREGTGAYEQYFGPGTRLTVT.

This chain joins TRBV27 and TRBJ2-1; D perhaps matches TRBD2 (6 bases). V shed 3 bases and J shed 9 bases, with 18 bases lying between them. Germline V gene lookup returns CDR1 MNHEY and CDR2 SMNVEV (reference sequence). The CDR3 runs to 15 residues. CDR3 in amino acids: CASSLSGPMTFEQFF. The CDR3 DNA sequence: TGTGCCAGCAGTTTGAGCGGGCCGATGACATTTGAGCAGTTCTTC.

The V call is TRBV4-3, the J call TRBJ2-2; D unclear. The CDR3 runs to 13 residues. Germline V gene sequence: CDR1 LGHNA, CDR2 YSLEER. The germline V and J ends were trimmed by 0 bases and 9 bases, with 8 bases remaining between them. CDR3 in DNA: TGCGCCAGCAGCCAAGATAGTGGTAGGGAGCTGTTTTTT. Translation gives CASSQDSGRELFF.